This T cell receptor (beta chain) was identified in a study of CD8+ T cells in alopecia areata. In the study overall: Tofacitinib dosing lasted 6 to 18 months, which was then followed by 6 months off drug.

Documented treatment: oral pan-JAK inhibitor, 5-10 mg twice daily. Collected material from alopecia areata patients comprised lesional scalp punch biopsies and peripheral blood. The CDR3 loop spans 15 amino acids. Trimming removed 0 bases from V and 7 bases from J, with 18 bases in between. The germline CDR1 and CDR2 sequences are SQVTM and ANQGSEA. Reverse transcription of extracted RNA yielded cDNA, which provided the sequencing template. Generated by immunoSEQ multiplex PCR, the TCRdb table keeps only in-frame clones and is missing some. The sample comprises approximately 160,000 clones, around 60% of which are singletons, and approximately 15% rests with the top ten. On this clone itself: Its antigen is as yet unknown.

The study's findings and limits: While tofacitinib was given, many expanded lesional clones persisted in scalp and blood. Only one nonresponder was present, which leaves the link between baseline CD8+ expansion and response uncertain.

Sample: CD4+ T cells sorted from blood, taken at week 24, from a patient treated with tofacitinib. The sequence came from a human donor with alopecia areata. V and J are TRBV29-1 and TRBJ1-2, with D perhaps matching TRBD1 (5 bases). CDR3 sequence reads: CSVEDPPGNLFGYTF. In DNA, the CDR3 is TGCAGCGTTGAAGATCCCCCAGGGAATTTATTTGGCTACACCTTC. The full variable domain, completed using reference TRBV29-1 and TRBJ1-2, is SAVISQKPSRDICQRGTSLTIQCQVDSQVTMMFWYRQQPGQSLTLIATANQGSEATYESGFVIDKFPISRPNLTFSTLTVSNMSPEDSSIYLCSVEDPPGNLFGYTFGSGTRLTVV.